This TCR beta chain appears in the sequencing data of a study of OX40 agonist ivuxolimab in advanced cancers. Overall study context: Participants averaged 60 years of age (range about 23 to 90) and were around 80% male. Points from the study as a whole: Certain nonresponders likewise exhibited a low normalized T-cell clonal expansion.

V dropped 6 bases and J dropped 1; count of bases not matched to a gene: 11. This CDR3 spans 17 amino acids. Germline V lookup: CDR1 LNHDA, CDR2 SQIVND (reference sequence). Only one count was recorded for this clone. What it recognizes is unknown. Data came from immunoSEQ multiplex PCR; TCRdb stores just in-frame clones and leaves some out. This table has about 84,000 clones, 94% appearing once. Sample: CD4+ or CD8+ T cells sorted from blood, taken in a trial of the OX40 agonist ivuxolimab. The sequence was obtained from an adult with an advanced solid tumor such as melanoma, head and neck, liver or kidney cancer. This chain uses TRBV19 with TRBJ1-1; 10 bases line up with TRBD1. The CDR3 coding sequence is TGTGCCAGTAGCCCTCTGAGGCGGACAGGGGGGAACACTGAAGCTTTCTTT. Translated, it gives CASSPLRRTGGNTEAFF.